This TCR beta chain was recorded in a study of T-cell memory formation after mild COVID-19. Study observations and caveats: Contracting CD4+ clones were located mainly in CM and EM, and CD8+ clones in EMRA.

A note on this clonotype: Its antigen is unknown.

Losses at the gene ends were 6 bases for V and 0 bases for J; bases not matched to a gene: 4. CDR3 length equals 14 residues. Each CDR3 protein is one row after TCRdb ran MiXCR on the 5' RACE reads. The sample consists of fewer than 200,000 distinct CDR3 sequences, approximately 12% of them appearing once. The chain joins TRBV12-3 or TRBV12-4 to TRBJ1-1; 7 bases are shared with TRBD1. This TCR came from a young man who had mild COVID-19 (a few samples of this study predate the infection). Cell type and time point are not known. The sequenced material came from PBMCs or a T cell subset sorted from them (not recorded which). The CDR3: CASREGALNTEAFF. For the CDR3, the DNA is TGTGCCAGCAGGGAGGGGGCGTTGAACACTGAAGCTTTCTTT.